The 30 T cell receptor beta chains below were found in one sample sequenced in a study of cytomegalovirus exposure and HLA in healthy donors. A multiplex PCR was run with 60 Vbeta primers and 13 Jbeta primers. Sequenced by immunoSEQ multiplex PCR; TCRdb stores in-frame clones only, minus some. This sample's table has some 84,000 clones. The sample consisted of PBMCs. These TCRs come from a man over 45 in good health and CMV-seronegative.

The V gene is TRBV28, the J gene TRBJ1-1; TRBD1 matches at 7 bases. The CDR3 is 14 amino acids. Germline assignment: CDR1 MDHEN and CDR2 SYDVKM. With V trimmed by 6 bases and J by 4 bases, 8 bases remained unmatched. The CDR3 sequence is CASRPPGTATEAFF. The CDR3, as DNA: TGTGCCAGCAGACCTCCGGGGACAGCCACTGAAGCTTTCTTT.

V gene TRBV6-5 combines with J gene TRBJ1-5; tentatively, D is TRBD1 (6 bases). This CDR3 has 14 amino acids. The ends were cut back, 6 bases at V and 2 bases at J, with 11 bases in the middle. Germline lookup yields CDR1 MNHEY and CDR2 SVGAGI. The DNA of the CDR3 is TGTGCCAGCAGACAGTACAGGGGCAATCAGCCCCAGCATTTT. Translated, it gives CASRQYRGNQPQHF.

DNA for the CDR3: TGTGCCAGCAGAGGACAGGGGGCAGTAAACTCCTACGAGCAGTACTTC. This codes for CASRGQGAVNSYEQYF. The chain employs TRBV2 and TRBJ2-7; 11 bases are a match to TRBD1. Germline lookup yields CDR1 SNHLY and CDR2 FYNNEI. The V segment lost 6 bases and the J segment 0 bases; nucleotides outside the gene matches: 7. This CDR3 has 16 amino acids.

The chain joins TRBV7-2 to TRBJ2-2, with D perhaps TRBD2 (5 bases). The CDR3 sequence is 15 residues long. V lost 0 bases to trimming and J lost 3 bases, with 8 bases between them. CDR1 SGHTA and CDR2 FQGNSA come from the germline V gene. The CDR3 is CASSLALRDTGELFF. The CDR3, as DNA: TGTGCCAGCAGCTTAGCTTTGAGGGACACCGGGGAGCTGTTTTTT.

The rearrangement uses TRBV5-1 and TRBJ1-2, with D possibly being TRBD1 (6 bases). Germline values: CDR1 SGHRS, CDR2 YFSETQ. This CDR3 is built from 18 residues. V lost 1 base and J 1 base, leaving 20 bases between the germline ends. The DNA of the CDR3 is TGCGCCAGCAGCTTGCACTTATATGGGGACAATTTTAACTATGGCTACACCTTC. Protein: CASSLHLYGDNFNYGYTF.

The chain employs TRBV4-3 and TRBJ2-5; TRBD1 matches 7 bases. The J call is uncertain, as TRBJ2-7 better fits the DNA end. The germline V gene encodes CDR1 LGHNA and CDR2 YSLEER. The CDR3 totals 14 residues. The CDR3 sequence: CASSQADRFDEQYF. As DNA, the CDR3 is TGCGCCAGCAGCCAAGCGGACAGGTTTGACGAGCAGTACTTC.

The chain joins TRBV4-1 to TRBJ2-2, with D hard to call. The V end was cut by 1 base, the J end by 4 bases, with 7 bases between. The CDR3 runs to 14 residues. Germline V gene sequence: CDR1 MGHRA, CDR2 YSYEKL. The CDR3 region is CASSQVYGTGELFF. The CDR3 DNA reads as TGCGCCAGCAGCCAAGTCTATGGCACCGGGGAGCTGTTTTTT.

V is TRBV19 and J is TRBJ2-7; possibly TRBD2 for D (6 bases). This CDR3 is 11 amino acids long. Germline V gene data show CDR1 as LNHDA and CDR2 as SQIVND (reference sequence). Trimming removed 5 bases at V and 7 bases at J, with 9 bases between. CDR3 in amino acids: CASSSGGEQYF. The CDR3 nucleotides read TGTGCCAGTAGTTCCGGAGGGGAGCAGTACTTC.

The chain uses TRBV27 and TRBJ2-1, with TRBD1 identical over 7 bases. Germline V CDR1 and CDR2: MNHEY, SMNVEV (reference sequence). This CDR3 comprises 15 residues. Trimming took 5 bases from V and 6 from J; bases not matched to a gene: 10. The CDR3 DNA reads TGTGCCAGCAGTCCCGGGACAGTCTTCCTCAATGAGCAGTTCTTC. Protein product: CASSPGTVFLNEQFF.

V is TRBV5-1 and J is TRBJ1-1; D is unresolved. There are 17 residues in the CDR3. The V end lost 4 bases, the J end lost 1 base, and 20 bases lay between the germline ends. Germline values: CDR1 SGHRS, CDR2 YFSETQ. The CDR3 region is CASSRDTRRRQNTEAFF. In nucleotides, the CDR3 is TGCGCCAGCAGCCGTGACACCAGAAGGCGACAGAACACTGAAGCTTTCTTT.

J is TRBJ2-7 and V is TRBV7-8, with D possibly being TRBD1 (6 bases). The CDR3 is made up of 14 amino acids. Germline V CDR1 and CDR2: SGHVS, FQNEAQ. Trimming removed 5 bases at V and 2 bases at J, with 13 bases between. DNA of the CDR3: TGTGCCAGCAGCCCCATAGGGGGAGCCTACGAGCAGTACTTC. This codes for CASSPIGGAYEQYF. The complete variable domain, with remaining parts taken from reference TRBV7-8 and TRBJ2-7, reads GAGVSQSPRYKVAKRGQDVALRCDPISGHVSLFWYQQALGQGPEFLTYFQNEAQLDKSGLPSDRFFAERPEGSVSTLKIQRTQQEDSAVYLCASSPIGGAYEQYFGPGTRLTVT.

The J gene is TRBJ2-5, the V gene TRBV7-2; tentative D call: TRBD2 (5 bases). This CDR3 comprises 14 residues. Trimming stripped 5 bases from V and 3 bases from J, with 13 bases between. Germline V gene data show CDR1 as SGHTA and CDR2 as FQGNSA. CDR3 amino acids: CASSPTGNKETQYF. As DNA, the CDR3 is TGTGCCAGCAGCCCGACGGGGAATAAAGAGACCCAGTACTTC.

In DNA, the CDR3 is TGTGCCAGCAGCTTCCGACAGGGGGCCTCCCGCAATCAGCCCCAGCATTTT. This encodes CASSFRQGASRNQPQHF. The chain is built from TRBV14 and TRBJ1-5, with 10 bases aligning to TRBD1. Germline CDR1 reads SGHDN; CDR2 reads FVKESK. The CDR3 has 17 residues. With 5 bases clipped from V and 2 bases from J, the junction kept 9 bases outside the gene matches. Variable domain in full (rest from reference TRBV14 and TRBJ1-5): EAGVTQFPSHSVIEKGQTVTLRCDPISGHDNLYWYRRVMGKEIKFLLHFVKESKQDESGMPNNRFLAERTGGTYSTLKVQPAELEDSGVYFCASSFRQGASRNQPQHFGDGTRLSIL.

As regards this clone: Other DNA variants within this sample encode the same CDR3. V and J are TRBV18 and TRBJ2-5; D is perhaps TRBD2 (5 bases). The CDR3 covers 12 residues. V was clipped by 1 base and J by 5 bases, with 5 bases between them. Per the germline V gene, CDR1 is KGHSH and CDR2 is LQKENI. The CDR3 spells CASSPRRETQYF. Written as DNA, the CDR3 is TGTGCCAGCTCACCACGGAGGGAGACCCAGTACTTC.

This chain links TRBV6-5 with TRBJ2-7; maybe TRBD1 (5 bases). V shed 2 bases and J shed 7 bases, with 21 bases lying between them. The CDR3 is 16 residues long. CDR1 is MNHEY and CDR2 is SVGAGI in the germline V gene. The CDR3 sequence is CASSYGPLTVYGEQYF. Here the CDR3 DNA reads TGTGCCAGCAGTTACGGCCCCTTGACAGTCTACGGGGAGCAGTACTTC.

This chain uses TRBV13 with TRBJ2-6; 7 bases are a match to TRBD1. Germline V gives CDR1 PRHDT, CDR2 FYEKMQ (reference sequence). The CDR3 runs 15 residues. V dropped 5 bases and J dropped 2; count of bases not matched to a gene: 3. CDR3 DNA: TGTGCCAGCAGCCGAGGGGGCACTGGGGCCAACGTCCTGACTTTC. Translating gives CASSRGGTGANVLTF.

The chain recombines TRBV6-5 with TRBJ1-3; 12 bases align to TRBD1. CDR3 length: 14 residues. From germline, CDR1 is MNHEY and CDR2 SVGAGI. The V gene end was trimmed by 6 bases and the J gene end by 7 bases; junction bases not matched to a gene: 4. The CDR3, as DNA: TGTGCCAGCAGCCGGGGACAGGGGGCTAACACCATATATTTT. Protein product: CASSRGQGANTIYF.

The CDR3 bases are TGTGCCAGCAGTTTATTTAACAGATTGAACACTGAAGCTTTCTTT. Protein: CASSLFNRLNTEAFF. The V call is TRBV27, the J call TRBJ1-1; D not resolved. The CDR3 covers 15 residues. The V gene's germline CDR1 is MNHEY and CDR2 SMNVEV (reference sequence). The V gene lost 1 base and the J gene lost 0 bases, with 9 bases spanning the gap.

The chain joins TRBV28 to TRBJ2-1; the D is unclear. This CDR3 is 13 amino acids long. V lost 2 bases and J lost 7, with 9 bases in between. Germline V gene lookup returns CDR1 MDHEN and CDR2 SYDVKM. The CDR3 sequence is CASSLGMLNEQFF. The CDR3 region has the DNA TGTGCCAGCAGTTTAGGTATGCTAAATGAGCAGTTCTTC.

The chain links TRBV6-1 to TRBJ2-2, with no clear D. Germline values: CDR1 MNHNS, CDR2 SASEGT. Trimming pared 6 bases from V and 2 bases from J, leaving 4 bases between. This CDR3 region has 12 residues. The CDR3 loop is CASSRNTGELFF. CDR3 DNA sequence: TGTGCCAGCAGCAGAAACACCGGGGAGCTGTTTTTT.

This chain links TRBV30 with TRBJ2-1; D is undetermined. The CDR3 consists of 13 residues. The germline CDR1 and CDR2 sequences are GTSNPN and SVGIG (reference sequence). Trimming stripped 2 bases from V and 3 bases from J, with 8 bases between. Here the CDR3 DNA reads TGTGCCTGGAGTCGGCAGGTCTACAATGAGCAGTTCTTC. As protein: CAWSRQVYNEQFF. Based on the CDR3 plus reference TRBV30 and TRBJ2-1, the full variable domain is SQTIHQWPATLVQPVGSPLSLECTVEGTSNPNLYWYRQAAGRGLQLLFYSVGIGQISSEVPQNLSASRPQDRQFILSSKKLLLSDSGFYLCAWSRQVYNEQFFGPGTRLTVL.

V and J are TRBV6-5 and TRBJ2-7, with 8 bases matching TRBD1. The CDR3 covers 13 residues. Trimming at V came to 6 bases and at J to 3 bases, leaving 4 bases not matched to a gene. Germline CDR1 and CDR2: MNHEY and SVGAGI. CDR3 nucleotide sequence: TGTGCCAGCAGCCGACAGGGGATCTACGAGCAGTACTTC. Its translation is CASSRQGIYEQYF.

A remark on this clone: A junction end diverges from the germline sequence, so it may reflect a read error. This chain uses TRBV5-6 with TRBJ1-4; the match to TRBD1 covers 7 bases. The length of the CDR3 is 17 residues. Germline values: CDR1 SGHDT, CDR2 YYEEEE. The CDR3 DNA is TGTGCCAGCAGCAGTCCCCTACGGGACAGCACTAGTGAAAAACTGTTTTTT. Amino acid sequence: CASSSPLRDSTSEKLFF. The whole variable domain, filled in from reference TRBV5-6 and TRBJ1-4, reads DAGVTQSPTHLIKTRGQQVTLRCSPKSGHDTVSWYQQALGQGPQFIFQYYEEEERQRGNFPDRFSGHQFPNYSSELNVNALLLGDSALYLCASSSPLRDSTSEKLFFGSGTQLSVL.

The chain carries TRBV5-5 and TRBJ2-2; perhaps TRBD1 as D (5 bases). This CDR3 has 15 residues. Germline V lookup: CDR1 SGHKS, CDR2 YYEKEE (reference sequence). V was shortened by 1 base and J by 0 bases, with 7 bases between the two germline ends. The chain's CDR3 is CASSLLQANTGELFF. CDR3 sequence (DNA): TGTGCCAGCAGCTTGTTACAGGCGAACACCGGGGAGCTGTTTTTT.

The J gene is TRBJ1-2, the V gene TRBV5-4; TRBD1 might be the D (6 bases). The V and J ends lost 4 bases and 11 bases respectively, with 24 bases between them. This CDR3 contains 15 residues. Germline CDR1 is SGHNT and CDR2 is YYREEE (reference sequence). This chain's CDR3 is CASSPEHRELVRYTF. The CDR3 nucleotides are TGTGCCAGCAGCCCAGAGCACAGGGAGCTTGTACGGTACACCTTC.

This rearrangement joins TRBV7-9 to TRBJ2-3, with a possible D match to TRBD2 (7 bases). The CDR3 extends over 14 amino acids. The germline V and J ends were trimmed by 7 bases and 3 bases, with 14 bases remaining between them. The germline CDR1 and CDR2 sequences are SEHNR and FQNEAQ (reference sequence). CDR3 residues: CASKGGGMTDTQYF. The DNA for the CDR3 is TGTGCCAGCAAAGGGGGAGGGATGACAGATACGCAGTATTTT.

The CDR3 loop reads CASSWGGQGVSPLHF. Written as DNA, the CDR3 is TGTGCCAGCAGCTGGGGGGGACAGGGTGTTTCACCCCTCCACTTT. This rearrangement joins TRBV9 to TRBJ1-6; 9 positions match TRBD1. The junction had 8 bases not matched to a gene; V was cut back by 4 bases and J by 9 bases. CDR3 size: 15 residues. Germline V gene sequence: CDR1 SGDLS, CDR2 YYNGEE.

The V gene is TRBV13, the J gene TRBJ2-1; D is ambiguous. V was cut by 5 bases and J by 1 base, with 9 bases left in between. This CDR3 has 14 amino acids. CDR1 and CDR2 (germline): PRHDT, FYEKMQ (reference sequence). The CDR3 reads CASSTVGSYNEQFF. In nucleotides, the CDR3 is TGTGCCAGCAGCACCGTCGGGTCCTACAATGAGCAGTTCTTC.

The chain carries TRBV6-6 and TRBJ2-7; 11 nucleotides match TRBD2. V lost 4 bases and J lost 3; bases outside the gene matches: 8. The V gene's germline CDR1 is MNHNY and CDR2 SVGAGI (reference sequence). The CDR3 has 16 amino acids. The CDR3 protein is CASSSSLAGGNYEQYF. Here the CDR3 DNA reads TGTGCCAGCAGTTCATCTCTAGCGGGGGGCAACTACGAGCAGTACTTC.

The chain carries TRBV6-5 and TRBJ2-1, with 10 bases aligning to TRBD2. V shed 2 bases, J shed 8 bases, and the junction held 6 bases outside the gene matches. The length of the CDR3 is 15 residues. Per the germline V gene, CDR1 is MNHEY and CDR2 is SVGAGI. This CDR3 is CASSYHTSGVDEQFF. CDR3 DNA: TGTGCCAGCAGTTACCATACTAGCGGGGTGGATGAGCAGTTCTTC.